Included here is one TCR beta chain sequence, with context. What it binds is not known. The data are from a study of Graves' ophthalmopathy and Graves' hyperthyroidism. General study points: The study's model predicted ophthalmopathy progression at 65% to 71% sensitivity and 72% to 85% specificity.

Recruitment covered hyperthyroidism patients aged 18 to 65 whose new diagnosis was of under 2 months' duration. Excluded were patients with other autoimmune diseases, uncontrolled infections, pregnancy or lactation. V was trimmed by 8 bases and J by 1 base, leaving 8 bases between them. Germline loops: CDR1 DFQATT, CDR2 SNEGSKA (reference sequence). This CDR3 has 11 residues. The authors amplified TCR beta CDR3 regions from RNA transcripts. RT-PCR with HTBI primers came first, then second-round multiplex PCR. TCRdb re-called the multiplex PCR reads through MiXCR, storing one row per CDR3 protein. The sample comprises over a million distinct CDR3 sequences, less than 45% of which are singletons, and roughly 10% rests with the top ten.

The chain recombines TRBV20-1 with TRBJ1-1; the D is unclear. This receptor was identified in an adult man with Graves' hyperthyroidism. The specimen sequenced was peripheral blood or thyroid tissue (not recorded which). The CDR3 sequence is CSYEGNTEAFF. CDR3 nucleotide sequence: TGCAGTTATGAGGGGAACACTGAAGCTTTCTTT.